This T cell receptor beta chain was obtained from a study of blood T cell repertoires in COVID-19. Study as a whole: The cDNA or gDNA used as material had been derived from T cells, B-cell-depleted T cells, or PBMCs.

Clones were sequenced by immunoSEQ multiplex PCR, and TCRdb holds only the in-frame ones, with some missing. Of tens of thousands of clones in the sample, about 83% are singletons; the top ten hold roughly 3.5%. This clonotype was obtained from a man aged 45-60 years with acute or convalescent COVID-19. Material for sequencing was peripheral blood.

CDR3 protein: CAISAGTGGNEQFF. Here the CDR3 DNA reads TGTGCCATCAGTGCTGGGACAGGGGGCAATGAGCAGTTCTTC. The rearrangement uses TRBV10-3 and TRBJ2-1; 11 bases are a match to TRBD1. The CDR3 covers 14 residues. V shed 4 bases, J shed 6 bases, and the junction held 2 bases outside the gene matches. Germline-derived CDR1 and CDR2 are ENHRY and SYGVKD.